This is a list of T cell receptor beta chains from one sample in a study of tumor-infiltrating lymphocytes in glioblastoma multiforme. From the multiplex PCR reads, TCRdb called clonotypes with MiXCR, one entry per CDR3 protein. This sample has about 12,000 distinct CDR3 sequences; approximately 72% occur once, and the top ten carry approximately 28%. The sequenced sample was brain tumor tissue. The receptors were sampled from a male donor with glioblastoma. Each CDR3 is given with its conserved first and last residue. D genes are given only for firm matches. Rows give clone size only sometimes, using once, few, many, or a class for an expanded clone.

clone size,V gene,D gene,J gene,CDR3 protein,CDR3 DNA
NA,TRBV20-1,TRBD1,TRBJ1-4,CSARKVGQALSEKLFF,TGCAGTGCTAGAAAGGTGGGACAGGCTTTAAGTGAAAAACTGTTTTTT
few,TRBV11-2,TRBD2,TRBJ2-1,CASSGDRWTSGPYNEQFF,TGTGCCAGCAGCGGCGACAGGTGGACTAGCGGACCCTACAATGAGCAGTTCTTC
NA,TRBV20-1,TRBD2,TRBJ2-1,CSAHPSGEQFF,TGCAGTGCTCATCCTAGCGGGGAACAGTTCTTC
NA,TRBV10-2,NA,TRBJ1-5,CASSGAGRNQAQHF,TGCGCCAGCAGCGGGGCCGGACGGAATCAGGCCCAGCATTTT
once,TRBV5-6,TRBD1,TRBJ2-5,CACSSVTRGRETQYF,TGTGCCTGCAGCTCGGTTACGAGGGGGCGCGAGACCCAGTACTTC
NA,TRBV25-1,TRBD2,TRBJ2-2,CTSRGLAVTGELFF,TGTACCAGCAGAGGACTAGCGGTCACCGGGGAGCTGTTTTTT
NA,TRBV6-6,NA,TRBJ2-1,CASSRWLVGPEQFF,TGTGCCAGCAGTCGGTGGTTAGTGGGGCCTGAGCAGTTCTTC
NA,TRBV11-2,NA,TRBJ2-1,CVTVLGKQFF,TGTGTCACCGTACTTGGGAAGCAGTTCTTC
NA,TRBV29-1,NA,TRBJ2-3,CSVAGSRTDTQYF,TGCAGCGTAGCCGGGTCCCGTACAGATACGCAGTATTTT
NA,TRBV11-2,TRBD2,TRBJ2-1,CTSSGDRGTSGAYNEQFF,TGTACCAGCAGCGGTGACAGGGGGACTAGCGGAGCCTACAATGAGCAGTTCTTC
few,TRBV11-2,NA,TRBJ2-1,CASSLRQGQHNEQFF,TGTGCCAGCAGCTTAAGACAAGGGCAACATAATGAGCAGTTCTTC
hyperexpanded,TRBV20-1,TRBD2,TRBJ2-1,CSASRPGLAGMNEQFF,TGCAGTGCTAGTCGACCGGGACTAGCGGGAATGAATGAGCAGTTCTTC
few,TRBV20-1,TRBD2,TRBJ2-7,CSAMKTSGSYEQYF,TGCAGTGCTATGAAGACTAGCGGCTCCTACGAGCAGTACTTC
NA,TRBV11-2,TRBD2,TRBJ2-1,CATGTSGGTNEQFF,TGTGCCACCGGGACTAGCGGGGGGACCAATGAGCAGTTCTTC
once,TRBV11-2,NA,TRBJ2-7,CASSFSSLALYVQYF,TGTGCAAGCAGCTTCTCTAGCCTAGCACTATATGTGCAGTACTTC
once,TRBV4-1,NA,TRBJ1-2,CASSRPGQLYGYTF,TGCGCCAGCAGCCGACCTGGACAGCTCTATGGCTACACCTTC